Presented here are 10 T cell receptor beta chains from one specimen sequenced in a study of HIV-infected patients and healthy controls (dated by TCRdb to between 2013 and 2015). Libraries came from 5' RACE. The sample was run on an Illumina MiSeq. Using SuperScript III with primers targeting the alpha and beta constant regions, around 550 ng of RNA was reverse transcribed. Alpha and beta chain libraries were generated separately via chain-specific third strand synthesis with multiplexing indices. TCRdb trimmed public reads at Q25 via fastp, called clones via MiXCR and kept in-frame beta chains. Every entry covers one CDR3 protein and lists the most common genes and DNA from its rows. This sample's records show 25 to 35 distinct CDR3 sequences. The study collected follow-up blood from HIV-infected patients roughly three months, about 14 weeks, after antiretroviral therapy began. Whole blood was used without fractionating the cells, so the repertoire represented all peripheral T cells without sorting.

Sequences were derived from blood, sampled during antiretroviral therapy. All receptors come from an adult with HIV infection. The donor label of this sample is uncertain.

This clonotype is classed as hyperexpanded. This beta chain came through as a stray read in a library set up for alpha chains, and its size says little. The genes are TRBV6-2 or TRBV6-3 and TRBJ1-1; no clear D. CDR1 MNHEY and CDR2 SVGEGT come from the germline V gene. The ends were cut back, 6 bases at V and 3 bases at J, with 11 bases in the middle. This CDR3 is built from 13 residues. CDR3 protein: CASSSTLYTEAFF. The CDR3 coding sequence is TGTGCCAGCAGCTCGACCCTGTACACTGAAGCTTTCTTT.

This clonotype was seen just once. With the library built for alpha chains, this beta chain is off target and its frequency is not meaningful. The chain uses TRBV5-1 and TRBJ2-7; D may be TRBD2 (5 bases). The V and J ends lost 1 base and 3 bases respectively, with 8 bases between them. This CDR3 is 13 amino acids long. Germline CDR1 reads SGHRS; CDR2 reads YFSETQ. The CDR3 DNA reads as TGCGCCAGCAGCTTGCGAGGGCTCTACGAGCAGTACTTC. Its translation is CASSLRGLYEQYF.

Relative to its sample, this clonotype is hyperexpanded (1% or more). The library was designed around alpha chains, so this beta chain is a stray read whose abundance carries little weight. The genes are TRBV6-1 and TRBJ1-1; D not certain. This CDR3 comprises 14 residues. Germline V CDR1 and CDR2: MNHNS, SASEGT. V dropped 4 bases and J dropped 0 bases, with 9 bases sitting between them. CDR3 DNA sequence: TGTGCCAGCAGTGCGGCCCGATTGAACACTGAAGCTTTCTTT. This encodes CASSAARLNTEAFF.

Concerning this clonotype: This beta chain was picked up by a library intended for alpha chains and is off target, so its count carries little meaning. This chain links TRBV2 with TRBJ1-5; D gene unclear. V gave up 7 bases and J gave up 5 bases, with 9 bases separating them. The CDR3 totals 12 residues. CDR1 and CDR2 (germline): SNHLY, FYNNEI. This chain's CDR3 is CASTLGDQPQHF. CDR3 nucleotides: TGTGCCAGCACCCTCGGGGATCAGCCCCAGCATTTT.

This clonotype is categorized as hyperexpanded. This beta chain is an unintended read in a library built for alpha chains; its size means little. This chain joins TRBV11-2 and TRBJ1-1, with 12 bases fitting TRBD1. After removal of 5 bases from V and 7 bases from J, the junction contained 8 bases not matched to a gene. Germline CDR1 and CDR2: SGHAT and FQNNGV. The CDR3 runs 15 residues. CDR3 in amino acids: CASSPGQGAHSEAFF. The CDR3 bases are TGTGCCAGCAGCCCGGGACAGGGGGCGCATAGTGAAGCTTTCTTT.

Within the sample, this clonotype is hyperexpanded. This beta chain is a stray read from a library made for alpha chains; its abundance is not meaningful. CDR3 in amino acids: CSVEAPGPEHRYEQYF. The CDR3 DNA reads as TGCAGCGTTGAAGCGCCCGGGCCGGAGCACAGATACGAGCAGTACTTC. The chain links TRBV29-1 to TRBJ2-7, with no clear D. Germline V gene lookup returns CDR1 SQVTM and CDR2 ANQGSEA. Trimming removed 1 base at V and 4 bases at J, with 20 bases between. This CDR3 is built from 16 residues.

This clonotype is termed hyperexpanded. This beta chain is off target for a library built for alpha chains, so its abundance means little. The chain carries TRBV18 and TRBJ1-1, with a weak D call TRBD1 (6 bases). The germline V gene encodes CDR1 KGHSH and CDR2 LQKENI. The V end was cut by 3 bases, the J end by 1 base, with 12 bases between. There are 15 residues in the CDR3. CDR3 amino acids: CASSPLDRSNTEAFF. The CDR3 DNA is TGTGCCAGCTCACCTCTGGACAGATCGAACACTGAAGCTTTCTTT.

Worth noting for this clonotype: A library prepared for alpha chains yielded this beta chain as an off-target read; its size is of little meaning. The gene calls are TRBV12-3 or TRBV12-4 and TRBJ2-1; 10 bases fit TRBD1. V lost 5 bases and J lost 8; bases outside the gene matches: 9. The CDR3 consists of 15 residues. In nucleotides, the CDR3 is TGTGCCAGCAGTATAAGACAGGGGGCGGGGGATGAGCAGTTCTTC. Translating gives CASSIRQGAGDEQFF.

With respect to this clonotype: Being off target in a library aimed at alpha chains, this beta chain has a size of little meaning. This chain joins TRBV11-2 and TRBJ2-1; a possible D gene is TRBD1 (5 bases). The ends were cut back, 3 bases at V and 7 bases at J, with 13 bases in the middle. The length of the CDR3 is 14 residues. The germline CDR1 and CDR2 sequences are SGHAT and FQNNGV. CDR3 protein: CASSFTGRANEQFF. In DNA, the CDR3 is TGTGCCAGCAGCTTTACAGGCAGGGCGAATGAGCAGTTCTTC.

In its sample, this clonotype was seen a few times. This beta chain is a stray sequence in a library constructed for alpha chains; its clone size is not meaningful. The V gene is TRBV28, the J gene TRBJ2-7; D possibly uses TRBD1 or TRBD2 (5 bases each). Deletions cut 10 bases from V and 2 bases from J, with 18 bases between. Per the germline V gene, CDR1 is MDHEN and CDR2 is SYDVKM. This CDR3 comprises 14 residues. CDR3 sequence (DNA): TGTGCCACCTCGATGGGTCTGGGGGCCTACGAGCAGTACTTC. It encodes CATSMGLGAYEQYF.